The entry below gives a single T cell receptor beta chain sequence along with its context. What it binds is not known. The same CDR3 is also encoded by other DNA sequences in this sample. The sample originates from a study of shared clonotypes between healthy human individuals. Regarding the study as a whole: When naive CD4 clonotypes were compared across a handful of donors, about 4.9% were shared.

It was CD45RO-negative cells, positively selected for CCR7, that made up naive CD8 cells, with terminally differentiated effector memory CD45RA+ cells excluded. Each of the donors was a healthy adult who was HIV-negative and had not had a recent acute infection or vaccination. Deep level was the assay's run setting. Here immunoSEQ multiplex PCR was the method, and the copy in TCRdb shows in-frame clones only, minus some. The sample records under 1 million clones, 80% to 95% being singletons. CDR1 is SGHRS and CDR2 is YFSETQ in the germline V gene. Losses at the gene ends were 4 bases for V and 4 bases for J; bases not matched to a gene: 3. The CDR3 spans 13 residues.

The genes are TRBV5-1 and TRBJ1-2; the match to TRBD1 covers 8 bases. Sequenced: naive CD8+ T cells sorted from blood. The receptor was derived from a man aged 30 to 39 in good health. DNA of the CDR3: TGCGCCAGCAGCCTAGGGACAGGCTATGGCTACACCTTC. This sequence encodes CASSLGTGYGYTF.